This TCR beta chain was retrieved from a study of blood T cell repertoires in COVID-19. At the level of the study: The samples span acute and convalescent COVID-19 from the United States, Italy and Spain. PBMCs, B-cell-depleted T cells, or T cells provided the cDNA or gDNA that made up the material.

The CDR3 loop spans 14 amino acids. In germline, CDR1 is LGHNA, CDR2 YSLEER. V gave up 4 bases and J gave up 1 base, with 11 bases separating them. Under the authors' procedure: Nucleated cell number was recorded as an estimate derived from reference gene primer amplification. Sequenced by immunoSEQ multiplex PCR; TCRdb stores in-frame clones only, minus some. The V and J calls and clone size are taken from that table; D and trimming were inferred from the DNA. Here the sample spans about 330,000 clones, about 82% being singletons. This chain links TRBV4-3 with TRBJ2-7; tentatively, D is TRBD1 (5 bases). The source of this sequence is a woman aged 50 to 65 with acute or convalescent COVID-19. Sequences were obtained from peripheral blood. CDR3 bases: TGCGCCAGCAGCCTTTCAGGGCAGTCCTACGAGCAGTACTTC. It specifies CASSLSGQSYEQYF.